Listed below are T cell receptor beta chains from one sample, sequenced in a study of blood T cells in healthy people across ages. A single record per CDR3 protein comes from TCRdb applying MiXCR to the 5' RACE reads. Among under 2 million distinct CDR3 sequences listed, about 31% were seen once. Source material: blood. All receptors come from a woman under 40 in good health. CDR3s include the opening cysteine and the closing phenylalanine or tryptophan. Size tells how often a clone was seen (once, few, many) or the class of an expanded clone, and some rows leave it out.

V: TRBV20-1
size: few
length: 15
J: TRBJ2-3
CDR3: CSARGYGVRTDTQYF

V: TRBV29-1
size: many
length: 15
J: TRBJ2-7
CDR3: CSVEGDRGYTYEQYF

V: TRBV29-1
size: .
length: 12
J: TRBJ1-1
CDR3: CSVEVGRTEAFF

V: TRBV20-1
size: few
length: 15
J: TRBJ2-1
CDR3: CSARKTSGGHNEQFF

V: TRBV20-1
size: .
length: 14
J: TRBJ2-4
CDR3: CSARVAGEWGIQYF

V: TRBV27
size: .
length: 16
J: .
CDR3: CASSLRFGMYAYEQYF

V: TRBV28
size: few
length: 13
J: TRBJ2-7
CDR3: CASSLDAGREQYF

V: TRBV27
size: .
length: 11
J: TRBJ2-3
CDR3: CASGFKDMQYF

V: TRBV18
size: .
length: 14
J: TRBJ2-1
CDR3: CASSPGQDRNEQFF

V: TRBV5-1
size: .
length: 16
J: TRBJ2-1
CDR3: CASSLVEGPPGNEQFF

V: TRBV7-3
size: few
length: 11
J: TRBJ2-1
CDR3: CASSNYYEQFF

V: TRBV7-9
size: few
length: 17
J: TRBJ1-4
CDR3: CASSQADGVATNEKLFF

V: TRBV7-2
size: .
length: 17
J: TRBJ1-2
CDR3: CASSSRAGGEVAYGYTF

V: TRBV20-1
size: few
length: 12
J: TRBJ2-7
CDR3: CSADSGPYEQYF

V: TRBV12-3/TRBV12-4
size: few
length: 15
J: TRBJ2-7
CDR3: CASSFGSGFSYEQYF

V: TRBV5-4
size: few
length: 16
J: TRBJ2-5
CDR3: CASSLGGGGARETQYF

V: TRBV6-1
size: .
length: 17
J: TRBJ2-1
CDR3: CASRAREYGEGRNEQFF

V: TRBV12-5
size: .
length: 12
J: TRBJ1-5
CDR3: CASGSGIQPQHF

V: TRBV7-3
size: .
length: 18
J: TRBJ2-5
CDR3: CASSQRPRASGIIDEQYF

V: TRBV21-1
size: few
length: 15
J: TRBJ2-1
CDR3: CASSIGGGPAQSQFF

V: TRBV6-1
size: few
length: 16
J: TRBJ2-7
CDR3: CASSSRDRALSYEQYF

V: TRBV24-1
size: .
length: 13
J: TRBJ2-3
CDR3: CATMPGVADTQYF

V: TRBV7-3
size: few
length: 17
J: TRBJ1-1
CDR3: CASSPNPQGTLDTEAFF

V: TRBV20-1
size: .
length: 13
J: TRBJ2-3
CDR3: CSAISGAINTQYF

V: TRBV29-1
size: few
length: 14
J: TRBJ1-2
CDR3: CSVEDGAANYGYTF

V: TRBV5-1
size: few
length: 15
J: TRBJ2-7
CDR3: CASSFVDTSSGEQYF

V: TRBV7-9
size: .
length: 14
J: TRBJ1-2
CDR3: CASSLGQGADGYTF

V: TRBV21-1
size: .
length: 14
J: TRBJ1-1
CDR3: CASNKGRAATEAFF

V: TRBV9
size: .
length: 14
J: .
CDR3: CTSSLTSANYEQYF